This T cell receptor beta chain stems from a study of T cell repertoires in aging, cancer and after chemotherapy. This clonotype is labeled as large. The antigen remains undetermined. TCR beta rearrangements were amplified from peripheral blood genomic DNA. Findings of the study overall: Lymphoid organ infiltration in hematological cancer patients may impair thymic emigration or peripheral T cell expansion. In healthy donors, age-related TCR diversity loss mainly reflected lost richness. Untreated cancer patients had significantly lower blood TCR diversity than age-matched healthy donors.

Germline V gene lookup returns CDR1 SGHNT and CDR2 YYREEE (reference sequence). Trimming cost V 2 bases and J 6 bases; bases outside gene matches: 7. The CDR3 is 15 amino acids. TRB rearrangements spanning V, D and J were amplified using mixed TRB-A/B primers. TCRdb reprocessed the multiplex PCR reads via MiXCR and lists one record per CDR3 protein. This table holds 2,500 to 3,500 distinct CDR3 sequences, 42% found once. Sequenced: blood. This receptor was identified in a human donor with a blood cancer. This rearrangement joins TRBV5-4 to TRBJ2-1; TRBD2 agrees at 8 bases. The CDR3 DNA follows: TGTGCCAGCAGCTTAGGGCTAGCGGGCTTCAATGAGCAGTTCTTC. It translates to CASSLGLAGFNEQFF.